This T cell receptor (beta chain) appears in the sequencing data of a study of T cells in Graves' hyperthyroidism and ophthalmopathy. The wider study: Peripheral blood samples were taken at initial diagnosis, prior to any treatment.

RNA transcripts were the template for amplifying TCR beta CDR3 regions. The primer set for the first-round RT-PCR of the TCR CDR3 was HTBI. One entry per CDR3 protein, called by TCRdb with MiXCR from the multiplex PCR reads. The data contain about 480,000 distinct CDR3 sequences, approximately 15% of them singletons. Based on clinical symptoms, serum thyroxine and TRAb, thyroid ultrasound and orbital computed tomography, diagnoses were reached. The CDR3 runs 13 residues. Germline lookup yields CDR1 SGHTA and CDR2 FQGTGA. The trim removed 2 bases at V and 3 bases at J, leaving 0 bases unmatched. This clonotype was counted between two and nine times.

Sequencing was performed on blood. V and J are TRBV7-3 and TRBJ2-5, with TRBD2 matching over 7 bases. The receptor was derived from a woman between 18 and 30 years old with Graves' hyperthyroidism. The CDR3 nucleotides are TGTGCCAGCAGCTTAGGGACTAAAGAGACCCAGTACTTC. Protein sequence: CASSLGTKETQYF.